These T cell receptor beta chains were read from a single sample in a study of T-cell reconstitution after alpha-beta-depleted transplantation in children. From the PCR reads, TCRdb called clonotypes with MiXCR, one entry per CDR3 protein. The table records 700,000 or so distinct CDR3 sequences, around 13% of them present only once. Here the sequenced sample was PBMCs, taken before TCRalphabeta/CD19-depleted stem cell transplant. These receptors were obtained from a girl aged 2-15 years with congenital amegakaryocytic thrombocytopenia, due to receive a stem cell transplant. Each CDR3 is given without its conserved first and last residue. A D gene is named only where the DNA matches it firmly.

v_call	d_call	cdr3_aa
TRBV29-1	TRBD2	SAMILAGVGETQY
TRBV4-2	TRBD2	ASGPGTSYEQY
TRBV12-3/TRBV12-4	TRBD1	ASSPDRGLRWTQY
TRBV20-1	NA	SADRDTGNTIY
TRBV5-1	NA	ASSLESSNYGYT
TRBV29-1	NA	SVVGGSLGTYEQY
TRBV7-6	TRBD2	ASSRLTSGRVPEQF
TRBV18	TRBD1	ASSPPTGAVYNEQF
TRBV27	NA	ASSTVTKRWGTDTQY
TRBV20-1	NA	SAGEGTSTDTQY
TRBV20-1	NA	SAFGLAASMETQY
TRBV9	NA	ASSVDRAFNEQF
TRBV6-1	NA	ASSRGGQTSGTQY
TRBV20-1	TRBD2	SARGEVAGGPGFEQY
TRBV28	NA	ASSPNLNEQF
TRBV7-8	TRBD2	ASLGGAGGSDEQF
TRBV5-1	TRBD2	ASSLSSGSPTNTGELF
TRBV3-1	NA	ATSQDSRGWGNQPQH
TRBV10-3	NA	AISESRVNTEAF
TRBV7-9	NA	ASSLGKGVAF
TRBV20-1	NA	SALPANTGELF
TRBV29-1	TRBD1	SVVAQGAYEQY
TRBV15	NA	ATRTTLPSTDTQY
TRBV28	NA	ASSPRGRVFHEQY
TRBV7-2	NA	ASSFGVGELF
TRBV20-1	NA	SALDSSNYGYT
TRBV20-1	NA	SAPPADNYGYT
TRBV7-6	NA	ASSLGVPPREGEQF
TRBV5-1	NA	ASSSHLDTGELF
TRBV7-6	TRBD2	ASGPIPLAGGPDEQY
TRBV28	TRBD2	ASSDPGGREEQF
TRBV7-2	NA	ASSLVWRYNEQF
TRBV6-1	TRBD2	ASSTPGAGDTDTQY
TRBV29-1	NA	SVDAGEEANYGYT
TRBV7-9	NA	ASSLKRGWAQSNQPQH
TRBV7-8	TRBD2	ASSQRTSGINTGELF
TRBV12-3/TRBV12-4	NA	ASSSATGMNTGELF
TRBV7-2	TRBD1	ASSRVSTGGRTGELF
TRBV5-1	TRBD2	ASSLLAGKGNEQF
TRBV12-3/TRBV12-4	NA	ASSSSDGYNEQF
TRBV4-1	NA	ASSPTRYEQF
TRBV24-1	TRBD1	ATRGQGNRYEQY
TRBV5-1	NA	ASSLGPFNTGELF
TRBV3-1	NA	ASSQVPLYEQY
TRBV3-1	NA	ASSQIPGGEKLF
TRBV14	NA	ASSQRRASSYNEQF
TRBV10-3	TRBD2	AISPSGTYSYNEQF
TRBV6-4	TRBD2	ASSGLAGANTGELF
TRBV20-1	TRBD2	SAGRGGLAGITDTQY